The 16 T cell receptor beta chains below come from one sample, sequenced in a study of shared clonotypes between healthy human individuals. This table comes from immunoSEQ multiplex PCR, and its TCRdb copy is limited to in-frame clones, with some not included. The sample lists under 200,000 clones, just under 95% occurring once. The sample consisted of naive CD4+ T cells sorted from blood. The subset is: CD45RA+ positively selected. These receptors all come from a woman in her 30s in good health.

This rearrangement joins TRBV2 to TRBJ2-7; TRBD1 matches at 7 bases. Germline values: CDR1 SNHLY, CDR2 FYNNEI. Trimming removed 4 bases from V and 7 bases from J; junction bases left unmatched: 10. CDR3 length equals 14 residues. The CDR3 loop is CASSGDRAITEQYF. The DNA for the CDR3 is TGTGCCAGCAGTGGTGACAGGGCAATCACGGAGCAGTACTTC.

This rearrangement joins TRBV28 to TRBJ2-1; D is uncertain. Per germline, CDR1 MDHEN and CDR2 SYDVKM. The CDR3 sequence is 14 residues long. Deletions cut 1 base from V and 7 bases from J, with 11 bases between. The CDR3 spells CASSLFGRRNEQFF. The CDR3 nucleotides read TGTGCCAGCAGTTTATTTGGCCGTCGAAATGAGCAGTTCTTC.

Here the CDR3 reads CASSRGGPQWDEQYF. The DNA of the CDR3 is TGTGCCAGCTCGCGGGGTGGGCCTCAGTGGGACGAGCAGTACTTC. The chain is built from TRBV18 and TRBJ2-7, with D tentatively TRBD2 (6 bases). CDR3 length: 15 amino acids. Germline V gives CDR1 KGHSH, CDR2 LQKENI. Trimming removed 6 bases from V and 5 bases from J, with 20 bases in between.

This clone was counted between two and nine times. V and J are TRBV11-2 and TRBJ1-5; no reliable D call. Looked up from germline, CDR1 is SGHAT and CDR2 is FQNNGV. The V end was cut by 5 bases, the J end by 8 bases, with 10 bases between. CDR3 length equals 12 residues. The chain's CDR3 is CASSQIGEPQHF. CDR3 DNA: TGTGCCAGCAGCCAGATAGGCGAGCCCCAGCATTTT. The full variable domain, its missing parts supplied by reference TRBV11-2 and TRBJ1-5, is EAGVAQSPRYKIIEKRQSVAFWCNPISGHATLYWYQQILGQGPKLLIQFQNNGVVDDSQLPKDRFSAERLKGVDSTLKIQPAKLEDSAVYLCASSQIGEPQHFGDGTRLSIL.

V and J are TRBV7-2 and TRBJ2-7; the D gene could be TRBD1 or TRBD2 (5 bases each). Germline values: CDR1 SGHTA, CDR2 FQGNSA. The CDR3 has 15 residues. The ends were cut back, 6 bases at V and 6 bases at J, with 21 bases in the middle. CDR3 nucleotides: TGTGCCAGCAGACCCCCGGGACCCAAGATCGGCGAGCAGTACTTC. As protein: CASRPPGPKIGEQYF.

The rearrangement links TRBV7-9 to TRBJ2-2; maybe TRBD2 (6 bases). The V gene lost 1 base and the J gene lost 6 bases, with 15 bases spanning the gap. From germline, CDR1 is SEHNR and CDR2 FQNEAQ (reference sequence). The CDR3 contains 16 residues. The CDR3 nucleotides read TGTGCCAGCAGCTTAGAGTTGGGACTCGTGCCCGGGGAGCTGTTTTTT. Its protein is CASSLELGLVPGELFF.

This chain connects TRBV11-2 to TRBJ2-7, with 7 bases lining up with TRBD2. The V and J ends lost 1 base and 3 bases, in that order; junction bases with no gene match: 6. The length of the CDR3 is 15 residues. Germline CDR1 SGHAT, CDR2 FQNNGV. The CDR3 DNA is TGTGCCAGCAGCTTAGTAGGAGGGAGGGACTACGAGCAGTACTTC. Translating gives CASSLVGGRDYEQYF.

DNA of the CDR3: TGTGCAAGTCGCACGCAGAGGCCCCTCGAGCAGTACTTC. Translated: CASRTQRPLEQYF. The chain combines TRBV12-2 with TRBJ2-7; the D call of TRBD2 is as the table states it, not checked on the DNA. TRBV12-2 is labeled a pseudogene. The CDR3 has 13 residues.

V and J are TRBV4-1 and TRBJ1-5, with TRBD1 as a possible D gene (5 bases). Trimming took 2 bases from V and 7 from J, leaving 12 bases between them. The CDR3 totals 14 residues. CDR1 and CDR2 from the germline V gene are MGHRA and YSYEKL. DNA of the CDR3: TGCGCCAGCAGCCAAACAGGAGCACGACAGCCCCAGCATTTT. Translation: CASSQTGARQPQHF.

V usage is TRBV7-3 and J usage is TRBJ2-1; D gene uncertain. This CDR3 is built from 13 residues. Per germline, CDR1 SGHTA and CDR2 FQGTGA. The V end lost 5 bases, the J end lost 2 bases, and 7 bases lay between the germline ends. CDR3 sequence: CASSPGPYNEQFF. The DNA for the CDR3 is TGTGCCAGCAGCCCTGGGCCCTACAATGAGCAGTTCTTC.

This clone was counted once. The chain carries TRBV25-1 and TRBJ2-3, with D hard to call. Germline CDR1 MGHDK, CDR2 SYGVNS. The CDR3 runs 13 residues. Trimming shortened V by 0 bases and J by 1 base, and 2 bases separated the two germline ends. CDR3 nucleotides: TGTGCCAGCAGTGAATACGGCACAGATACGCAGTATTTT. Translated, it gives CASSEYGTDTQYF.

This chain joins TRBV10-1 and TRBJ2-5, with a tentative D call TRBD2 (6 bases). The DNA end is a closer match to TRBJ2-7, so the J assignment may be wrong. Germline V lookup: CDR1 WNHNN, CDR2 SYGVQD (reference sequence). The CDR3 spans 13 residues. The CDR3 loop is CASSEQTRGEQYF. As DNA, the CDR3 is TGCGCCAGCAGTGAACAGACTAGGGGCGAGCAGTACTTC.

This chain links TRBV28 with TRBJ2-7; 8 nucleotides line up with TRBD1. Germline values: CDR1 MDHEN, CDR2 SYDVKM. V trimming: 1 base; J trimming: 0 bases; junction bases outside the gene matches: 5. CDR3 length: 16 amino acids. CDR3 bases: TGTGCCAGCAGTTTATCACGGACAGGGTCCTCCTACGAGCAGTACTTC. This codes for CASSLSRTGSSYEQYF.

The chain uses TRBV10-3 and TRBJ1-1; 9 nucleotides align to TRBD1. Germline CDR1 and CDR2: ENHRY and SYGVKD. There are 16 residues in the CDR3. Germline trimming cut 6 bases from V and 3 bases from J; bases unmatched to any gene: 11. This CDR3 is CAIRNPWTGEDTEAFF. The DNA of the CDR3 is TGTGCCATCAGAAACCCATGGACAGGGGAAGACACTGAAGCTTTCTTT.

The chain carries TRBV21-1 and TRBJ1-2. TRBV21-1 is annotated as a pseudogene. The CDR3 contains 16 residues. CDR3 bases: TGTGCCAGCAGCAAAGCGGGCGGGGGGACGTTCTATGGCTACACCTTC. This codes for CASSKAGGGTFYGYTF.

The chain couples TRBV7-9 to TRBJ1-1; D perhaps matches TRBD1 (5 bases). Germline assignment: CDR1 SEHNR and CDR2 FQNEAQ (reference sequence). The ends were cut back, 2 bases at V and 4 bases at J, with 14 bases in the middle. The CDR3 is 15 residues long. For the CDR3, the DNA is TGTGCCAGCAGCTTACCCAGGGTTGGGGTCACTGAAGCTTTCTTT. It translates to CASSLPRVGVTEAFF.